This T cell receptor (beta chain) emerged from a study of control samples from healthy donors and cancer patients. The CDR3 is made up of 17 amino acids. Germline CDR1 SGHTA, CDR2 FQGNSA. The V end lost 5 bases, the J end lost 5 bases, and 25 bases lay between the germline ends. A few counts support this clone. The method was immunoSEQ multiplex PCR; TCRdb's version includes in-frame clones alone and lacks a portion of them. This sample has around 100,000 clones, with less than 90% found just once. The rearrangement joins TRBV7-2 to TRBJ2-7; D might be TRBD2 (5 bases). The clonotype was recovered from a woman in her forties or fifties in good health. The material sequenced was blood. CDR3 residues: CASSPTRTWLGLNEQYV. For the CDR3, the DNA is TGTGCCAGCAGCCCTACGCGGACTTGGTTGGGTTTAAACGAGCAGTACGTC.